This is a list of T cell receptor beta chains from one sample in a study of T cell changes during pregnancy in multiple sclerosis. Sequencing used immunoSEQ multiplex PCR; TCRdb keeps in-frame clones, though not all of them. This table holds about 60,000 clones, approximately 91% found once. The material sequenced was peripheral blood, taken in the second trimester of pregnancy. These receptor sequences come from a female donor with multiple sclerosis, enrolled in a pregnancy study. Both conserved end residues are part of each CDR3. The D gene is left open where the match is weak. Not every row has a clone size; where given, it reads once, few, many or a size class.

d_gene	abundance	v_gene	j_gene	CDR3nt	CDR3aa
TRBD2	-	TRBV5-4	TRBJ2-5	TGTGCCAGCAGCCCACCGGGACTAGCAAGTAAGGAGACCCAGTACTTC	CASSPPGLASKETQYF
-	once	TRBV28	TRBJ2-1	TGTGCCAGCAGCCCCCCCCATTACAATGAGCAGTTCTTC	CASSPPHYNEQFF
-	-	TRBV4-1	TRBJ2-1	TGCGCCAGCAGCCGAAGGGGCGATGGGTACAATGAGCAGTTCTTC	CASSRRGDGYNEQFF
-	-	TRBV2	TRBJ2-7	TGTGCGAACACAGGGGGGGACAACTCCTACGAGCAGTACTTC	CANTGGDNSYEQYF
TRBD2	-	TRBV27	TRBJ2-1	TGTGCCAGCAGTCCGGTTCTAGTAGCGGGGATCCCCTATGAGCAGTTCTTC	CASSPVLVAGIPYEQFF
TRBD2	-	TRBV6-6	TRBJ2-5	TGTGCCAGCACTGTCGGGGGGAACGGAAAGACCCAGTACTTC	CASTVGGNGKTQYF
TRBD2	few	TRBV5-8	TRBJ2-3	TGTGCCAGCAGCTCCGGGGGGGTAAATACGCAGTATTTT	CASSSGGVNTQYF
TRBD2	-	TRBV4-2	TRBJ2-3	TGTGCCAGCAGCCAAGACCCACGGACTAGCGGGGGCGCAGATACGCAGTATTTT	CASSQDPRTSGGADTQYF
-	-	TRBV2	TRBJ2-5	TGTGCCAGCGGGGGCGAGACCCAGTACTTC	CASGGETQYF
TRBD1	-	TRBV18	TRBJ1-2	TGTGCCAGCTCCGACAGGGGGTATGGCTACACCTTC	CASSDRGYGYTF
TRBD2	-	TRBV5-4	TRBJ2-5	TGTGCCAGCAGCTTGGGGGGGAGCGGGGGGCAAGAGACCCAGTACTTC	CASSLGGSGGQETQYF
-	-	TRBV14	TRBJ1-1	TGTGCCAGCAGCCAAGACTACCTCACTGAAGCTTTCTTT	CASSQDYLTEAFF
-	-	TRBV11-2	TRBJ2-7	TGTGCCAGCAGCTTAGGGGGGGGACAATCCTACGAGCAGTACTTC	CASSLGGGQSYEQYF
-	once	TRBV29-1	TRBJ2-7	TGCAGCGTTGAAGATGGCTCAGGGTCCTACGAGCAGTACTTC	CSVEDGSGSYEQYF
TRBD1	once	TRBV9	TRBJ2-1	TGTGCCAGCAGCGTGCCGGGACAGCCCTACAATGAGCAGTTCTTC	CASSVPGQPYNEQFF
-	-	TRBV27	TRBJ2-2	TGTGCCAGCAGGTTCGCCGGGGAGCTGTTTTTT	CASRFAGELFF
-	-	TRBV6-1	TRBJ1-4	TGTGCCAGCAGTGGAGGCGGTTCCCGGGAAAAACTGTTTTTT	CASSGGGSREKLFF
-	-	TRBV7-9	TRBJ1-5	TGTGCCAGCAGCTTATCAGGGGGCAATCAGCCCCAGCATTTT	CASSLSGGNQPQHF
-	-	TRBV27	TRBJ1-2	TGTGCCAGCCGGAGTGGGGGCGCGAACAACTATGGCTACACCTTC	CASRSGGANNYGYTF
-	-	TRBV27	TRBJ2-7	TGTGCCAGCAGTTCCTCGGGGGGCCCCTACGAGCAGTACTTC	CASSSSGGPYEQYF
-	-	TRBV29-1	TRBJ1-1	TGCAGCGTTGACCCAGGGCGCGGCGGTGAAGCTTTCTTT	CSVDPGRGGEAFF
TRBD2	-	TRBV10-3	TRBJ2-1	TGTGCCATCAGCCCCCGGGGGGGGGAGCAGTTCTTC	CAISPRGGEQFF
-	-	TRBV7-6	TRBJ1-2	TGTGCCAGCAGCTTAGGCGACTCAGAATATGGCTACACCTTC	CASSLGDSEYGYTF
TRBD1	-	TRBV2	TRBJ1-6	TGTGCCAGCAGTCTACAGGGGTCTAATTCACCCCTCCACTTT	CASSLQGSNSPLHF
TRBD1	-	TRBV6-5	TRBJ1-1	TGTGCCAGCAGTTATTCCATTGGGACAGGTCTCGAAGCTTTCTTT	CASSYSIGTGLEAFF
TRBD1	-	TRBV5-4	TRBJ1-2	TGTGCCAGCAGCGCAGGGGGAACGGATGGCTACACCTTC	CASSAGGTDGYTF
-	-	TRBV6-5	TRBJ1-2	TGTGCCAGCACCCCTGGGGGCAGAGCTAACTATGGCTACACCTTC	CASTPGGRANYGYTF
-	-	TRBV20-1	TRBJ2-3	TGCAGTGCTAGAGGTCAGGAACGAGTGTATTTT	CSARGQERVYF
TRBD1	-	TRBV11-2	TRBJ1-1	TGTGCCAGCAGCCCCCGGGACAGGGGGCTAGGGACTGAAGCTTTCTTT	CASSPRDRGLGTEAFF
-	-	TRBV10-3	TRBJ2-2	TGTGCCATCGGTCAGGGTACCGGGGAGCTGTTTTTT	CAIGQGTGELFF
-	-	TRBV9	TRBJ1-3	TGTGCCAGCAGCGTCGGGGGAGGAAACACCATATATTTT	CASSVGGGNTIYF
-	-	TRBV28	TRBJ1-3	TGTGCCAGCAGGCCCACAGGGTCCGGAAACACCATATATTTT	CASRPTGSGNTIYF
-	-	TRBV5-1	TRBJ1-1	TGCGCCAGCAGTACGGGGATGAACACTGAAGCTTTCTTT	CASSTGMNTEAFF
TRBD1	once	TRBV19	TRBJ1-2	TGTGCCAGTAGCCTTCGGGGACAGGAGGGTGGCTACACCTTC	CASSLRGQEGGYTF
TRBD1	-	TRBV30	TRBJ2-7	TGTGCCTGGAAAAGGACAGGGAACTACGAGCAGTACTTC	CAWKRTGNYEQYF
TRBD1	-	TRBV11-2	TRBJ1-2	TGTGCCAGCAGCCCGACCCGGACAGGTGGGGACATAAACTATGGCTACACCTTC	CASSPTRTGGDINYGYTF
-	-	TRBV6-5	TRBJ2-7	TGTGCCAGCAGGGCTAGCGTAAGGTCCTACGAGCAGTACTTC	CASRASVRSYEQYF
TRBD2	-	TRBV4-1	TRBJ2-1	TGCGCCAGCAGCCACTCCAACGGCGGGGGGGCCCGTAACAATGAGCAGTTCTTC	CASSHSNGGGARNNEQFF
-	-	TRBV27	TRBJ1-2	TGTGCCAGCAGTTTGGACGGGGAAGTTGGGGGCTACACCTTC	CASSLDGEVGGYTF
TRBD1	-	TRBV19	TRBJ2-7	TGTGCCAGTAGTCCTAGACAGGGGGCGAGCGAGCAGTACTTC	CASSPRQGASEQYF
TRBD1	-	TRBV5-4	TRBJ2-4	TGTGCCAGCAGCCCGGGGGACAGGGGCTATAACATTCAGTACTTC	CASSPGDRGYNIQYF